This T cell receptor (beta chain) originates from a study of blood T cell repertoires in COVID-19. Study-level background: Recovered status in Cohort 3 required two negative PCRs, clearance, or symptom resolution.

Donors were grouped by their self-reported clinical history. Sequencing was performed with immunoSEQ multiplex PCR; in TCRdb, only in-frame clones are kept and a portion is missing. The sample lists 250,000 to 350,000 clones, more than 70% seen once, with roughly 2% in the top ten. The sequencing input was PBMCs or T cells enriched from blood (not recorded which). This TCR derives from a woman aged 60-75 years in a cohort exposed to, infected with or recovered from COVID-19 (not recorded which).

The CDR3 region is CAIRNPGQANSPLHF. The CDR3 coding sequence is TGTGCCATCAGGAACCCCGGACAGGCAAATTCACCCCTCCACTTT. V and J are TRBV10-3 and TRBJ1-6, with 7 positions matching TRBD1. CDR1 is ENHRY, CDR2 SYGVKD, per germline. The CDR3 extends over 15 amino acids. V lost 6 bases, J lost 7 bases, and 9 bases stayed unmatched.